This T cell receptor beta chain was profiled in a study of cytomegalovirus exposure and HLA in healthy donors. Study-wide points: V- and J-gene trimming in TCR beta was tied to a missense DCLRE1C variant by an analysis performed later. From TCR beta sequences, most subjects' HLA-A and HLA-B alleles were reportedly predicted accurately. Analyses of presence and absence presupposed an approximately uniform sequencing depth across donors. Indistinguishability led to the exclusion of some V segments, TRBV6-2 and TRBV6-3 included.

Primers included in the PCR were 60 Vbeta and 13 Jbeta primers. Produced via immunoSEQ multiplex PCR; TCRdb's table is partial and in-frame only. The profile covers approximately 150,000 clones, with around 80% appearing a single time and over 13% taken by the ten largest. Germline V gene lookup returns CDR1 SGHVS and CDR2 FQNEAQ. The CDR3 extends over 13 amino acids. Trimming cost V 0 bases and J 11 bases; bases outside gene matches: 7. Comment on this clone: Antigen unknown.

V and J are TRBV7-8 and TRBJ2-7; 7 bases map to TRBD1. Sequencing used PBMCs. The TCR sequence derives from a woman aged 40-49 years in good health and CMV-seronegative. CDR3 amino acids: CASSLAQRGPEYF. The CDR3 nucleotides read TGTGCCAGCAGCTTAGCGCAAAGGGGGCCGGAGTACTTC. The full variable domain, rest sourced from reference TRBV7-8 and TRBJ2-7, is GAGVSQSPRYKVAKRGQDVALRCDPISGHVSLFWYQQALGQGPEFLTYFQNEAQLDKSGLPSDRFFAERPEGSVSTLKIQRTQQEDSAVYLCASSLAQRGPEYFGPGTRLTVT.